The 7 T cell receptor beta chains given below trace back to one sample, sequenced in a study of T cell responses to AZD1222 COVID-19 vaccine (dated by TCRdb to the early 2020s). Reading the label with the study, this specimen's time point is: baseline before first vaccination. The method was the immunoSEQ multiplex PCR assay. Entries here come from immuneACCESS through TCRdb and include only in-frame sequences with V and J called. Some clones fail to appear in such tables; in the studies checked, an unresolved V gene covers under half of the shortfall, and the cause of the remainder is unknown. The sample includes 130,000 or so clones, with around 89% observed a single time. The ten top clones hold under 3.5% of the sample. Sequencing was performed on peripheral blood, taken on day 0 of AZD1222 vaccination. These receptors were collected from an adult in good health.

This clone came up once. The genes are TRBV6-1 and TRBJ1-1; the D gene is possibly TRBD1 (5 bases). CDR3 size: 17 residues. CDR1 is MNHNS and CDR2 is SASEGT in the germline V gene. Trimming took 1 base from V and 0 from J, leaving 15 bases between them. The CDR3 loop reads CASSEDRLTVMNTEAFF. The CDR3 nucleotides are TGTGCCAGCAGTGAAGATCGGCTGACAGTTATGAACACTGAAGCTTTCTTT.

The chain is built from TRBV27 and TRBJ1-1; 8 nucleotides agree with TRBD1. The CDR3 extends over 16 amino acids. CDR1 is MNHEY, CDR2 SMNVEV, per germline (reference sequence). J gave up 5 bases and V 3 bases, and 11 bases lay outside the gene matches. The CDR3 DNA is TGTGCCAGCAGTTTCAGGACAGGGTATAAAGGGACTGAAGCTTTCTTT. This translates into CASSFRTGYKGTEAFF.

The V and J genes are TRBV6-2 or TRBV6-3 and TRBJ1-1; possibly TRBD1 for D (6 bases). CDR1 is MNHEY, CDR2 SVGEGT, per germline. V dropped 5 bases and J dropped 4 bases, with 17 bases sitting between them. The CDR3 has 15 amino acids. The CDR3 spells CASSPWSLRGTEAFF. The DNA for the CDR3 is TGTGCCAGCAGTCCCTGGTCGCTCAGGGGCACTGAAGCTTTCTTT.

The rearrangement uses TRBV10-3 and TRBJ2-3; D may be TRBD2 (5 bases). Trimming took off 3 bases at V and 4 bases at J, with 17 bases between the two ends. CDR3 length: 16 amino acids. CDR1 is ENHRY, CDR2 SYGVKD, per germline. The CDR3: CAISDEATRHPDTQYF. The CDR3 DNA reads as TGTGCCATCAGTGATGAGGCAACTAGACACCCAGATACGCAGTATTTT.

V and J are TRBV7-9 and TRBJ2-3, with 8 bases that match TRBD2. CDR3 length equals 15 residues. CDR1 SEHNR and CDR2 FQNEAQ come from the germline V gene (reference sequence). V trimming: 5 bases; J trimming: 4 bases; junction bases outside the gene matches: 8. CDR3 nucleotide sequence: TGTGCCAGCAGCCGGGAGGGGCCTAGGGCAGATACGCAGTATTTT. This codes for CASSREGPRADTQYF.

V gene TRBV19 combines with J gene TRBJ1-5, with D possibly being TRBD1 (5 bases). This CDR3 spans 15 amino acids. Germline CDR1 reads LNHDA; CDR2 reads SQIVND (reference sequence). V lost 2 bases to trimming and J lost 4 bases, with 12 bases between them. CDR3 amino acids: CASSISGNHNQPQHF. For the CDR3, the DNA is TGTGCCAGTAGTATATCAGGGAACCATAATCAGCCCCAGCATTTT.

The chain uses TRBV6-6 and TRBJ2-4; the D gene is possibly TRBD2 (7 bases). CDR3 size: 15 residues. The ends were cut back, 0 bases at V and 8 bases at J, with 14 bases in the middle. The germline V gene encodes CDR1 MNHNY and CDR2 SVGAGI (reference sequence). Written as DNA, the CDR3 is TGTGCCAGCAGTTACTCGAGGTTAGGGGGGGACATTCAGTACTTC. It yields the protein CASSYSRLGGDIQYF.